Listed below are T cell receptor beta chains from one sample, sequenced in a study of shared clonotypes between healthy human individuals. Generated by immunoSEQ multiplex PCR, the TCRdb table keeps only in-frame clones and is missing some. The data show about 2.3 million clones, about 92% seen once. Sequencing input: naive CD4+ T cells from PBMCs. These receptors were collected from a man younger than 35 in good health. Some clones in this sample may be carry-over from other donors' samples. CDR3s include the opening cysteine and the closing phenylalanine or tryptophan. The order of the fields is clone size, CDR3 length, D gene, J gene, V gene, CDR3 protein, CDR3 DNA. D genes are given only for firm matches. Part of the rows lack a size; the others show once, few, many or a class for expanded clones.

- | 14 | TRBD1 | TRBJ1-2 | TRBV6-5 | CASSYRQGAQGYTF | TGTGCCAGCAGTTACCGACAGGGGGCTCAGGGCTACACCTTC
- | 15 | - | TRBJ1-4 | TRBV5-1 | CASSLGTGANEKLFF | TGCGCCAGCAGCTTGGGAACAGGTGCTAATGAAAAACTGTTTTTT
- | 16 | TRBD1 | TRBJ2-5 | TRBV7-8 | CASSLEVDRERETQYF | TGTGCCAGCAGCTTAGAGGTCGACAGGGAAAGAGAGACCCAGTACTTC
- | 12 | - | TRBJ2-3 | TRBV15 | CATRRDRHTQYF | TGTGCCACCAGAAGAGATAGGCATACGCAGTATTTT
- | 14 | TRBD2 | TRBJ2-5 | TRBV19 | CASREAGGQETQYF | TGTGCCAGTAGAGAGGCGGGAGGGCAAGAGACCCAGTACTTC
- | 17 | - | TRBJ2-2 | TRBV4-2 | CASSQDIGAGQSQGLFF | TGTGCCAGCAGCCAAGATATCGGAGCGGGCCAGTCACAGGGGCTGTTTTTT
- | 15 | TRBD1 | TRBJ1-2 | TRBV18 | CASSPPGTGGHGYTF | TGTGCCAGCTCACCACCGGGGACAGGGGGCCACGGCTACACCTTC
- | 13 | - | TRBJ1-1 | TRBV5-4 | CASSLNQVSRAFF | TGTGCCAGCAGCTTGAATCAGGTATCGCGGGCTTTCTTT
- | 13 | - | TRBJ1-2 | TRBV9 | CASSVDENYGYTF | TGTGCCAGCAGCGTAGATGAGAACTATGGCTACACCTTC
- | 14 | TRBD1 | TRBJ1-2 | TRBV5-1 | CASSFDREGYGYTF | TGCGCCAGCAGCTTCGACAGGGAGGGCTATGGCTACACCTTC
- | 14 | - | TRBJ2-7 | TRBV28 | CASSSVGTSYEQYF | TGTGCCAGCAGTTCGGTCGGCACCAGTTACGAGCAGTACTTC
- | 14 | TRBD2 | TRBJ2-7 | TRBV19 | CASSGTSGTYGQYF | TGTGCCAGTAGCGGGACTAGCGGCACCTACGGGCAGTACTTC
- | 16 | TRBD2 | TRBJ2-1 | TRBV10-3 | CAISEVAGGIYNEQFF | TGTGCCATCAGTGAGGTAGCGGGAGGCATCTACAATGAGCAGTTCTTC
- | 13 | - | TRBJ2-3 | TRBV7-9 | CASEILRGDTQYF | TGTGCCAGCGAGATACTACGGGGTGATACGCAGTATTTT
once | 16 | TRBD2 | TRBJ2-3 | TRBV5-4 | CASGTSLAGSPTTQYF | TGTGCCAGCGGAACATCACTAGCGGGATCCCCAACTACGCAGTATTTT
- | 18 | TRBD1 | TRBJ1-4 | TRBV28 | CASSTYGTGGSTNEKLFF | TGTGCCAGCAGCACATATGGGACAGGGGGTTCAACTAATGAAAAACTGTTTTTT
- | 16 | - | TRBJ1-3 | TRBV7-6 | CASSLGGGGAGNTIYF | TGTGCCAGCAGCTTAGGGGGCGGAGGAGCTGGAAACACCATATATTTT
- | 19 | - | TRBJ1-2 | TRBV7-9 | CASSSRGSGAAPSNYGYTF | TGTGCCAGCAGCTCACGGGGGTCGGGGGCTGCCCCCTCTAACTATGGCTACACCTTC
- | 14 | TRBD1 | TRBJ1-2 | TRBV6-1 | CASRLTGKVVGYTF | TGTGCCAGCAGACTGACAGGGAAGGTGGTTGGCTACACCTTC
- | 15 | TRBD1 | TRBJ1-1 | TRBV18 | CASSPPRGWSTEAFF | TGTGCCAGCTCACCTCCCAGGGGGTGGTCCACTGAAGCTTTCTTT
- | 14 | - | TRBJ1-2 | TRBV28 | CASSRHSGVVGYTF | TGTGCCAGCAGTCGCCATTCAGGGGTGGTTGGCTACACCTTC
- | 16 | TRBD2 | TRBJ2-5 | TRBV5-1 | CASSSPSPGGPETQYF | TGCGCCAGCAGCTCCCCCAGCCCGGGAGGGCCGGAGACCCAGTACTTC
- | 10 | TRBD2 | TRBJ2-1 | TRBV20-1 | CSAMGLARFF | TGCAGTGCTATGGGACTAGCGAGGTTCTTC
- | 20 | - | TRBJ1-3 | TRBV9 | CASGRHERVDLPSGGNTIYF | TGTGCCAGCGGGCGACATGAAAGGGTCGACCTTCCTTCTGGCGGAAACACCATATATTTT
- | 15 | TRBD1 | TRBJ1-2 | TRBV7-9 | CASSSSTGANYGYTF | TGTGCCAGCAGCTCATCGACAGGGGCTAACTATGGCTACACCTTC
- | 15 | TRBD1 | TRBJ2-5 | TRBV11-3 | CASSPGQVIQETQYF | TGTGCCAGCAGCCCGGGACAGGTGATCCAAGAGACCCAGTACTTC
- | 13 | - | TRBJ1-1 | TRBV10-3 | CAIRREGVTEAFF | TGTGCCATCAGGCGCGAGGGGGTCACTGAAGCTTTCTTT
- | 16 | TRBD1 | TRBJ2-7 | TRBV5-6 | CASSLESGQGAYEQYF | TGTGCCAGCAGCTTGGAGTCAGGACAGGGGGCCTACGAGCAGTACTTC
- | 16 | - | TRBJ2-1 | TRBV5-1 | CASSLVDGLRVDEQFF | TGCGCCAGCAGCTTAGTGGATGGACTCAGGGTTGATGAGCAGTTCTTC
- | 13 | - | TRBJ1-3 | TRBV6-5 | CASTEASGNTIYF | TGTGCCAGCACGGAGGCGTCTGGAAACACCATATATTTT
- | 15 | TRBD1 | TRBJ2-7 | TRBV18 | CASSPPGQGSREQYF | TGTGCCAGCTCACCACCGGGACAGGGTTCGCGGGAGCAGTACTTC
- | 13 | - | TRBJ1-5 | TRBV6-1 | CASEDISNQPQHF | TGTGCCAGCGAAGACATTTCCAATCAGCCCCAGCATTTT
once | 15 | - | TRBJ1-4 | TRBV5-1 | CASSLYGGANEKLFF | TGCGCCAGCAGCTTGTACGGGGGAGCTAATGAAAAACTGTTTTTT
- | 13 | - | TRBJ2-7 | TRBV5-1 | CASSLVPVNEQYF | TGCGCCAGCAGCTTGGTCCCAGTTAACGAGCAGTACTTC
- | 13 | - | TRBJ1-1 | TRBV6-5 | CASSDTGMTEAFF | TGTGCCAGCAGTGATACAGGGATGACTGAAGCTTTCTTT
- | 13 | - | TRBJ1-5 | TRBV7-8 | CASSLGPNQPQHF | TGTGCCAGCAGCTTAGGACCCAATCAGCCCCAGCATTTT
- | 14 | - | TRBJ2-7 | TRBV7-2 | CASSPGSRVYEQYF | TGTGCCAGCAGCCCAGGATCTAGGGTCTACGAGCAGTACTTC
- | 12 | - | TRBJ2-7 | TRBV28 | CASSSPVLGQYF | TGTGCCAGCAGTTCACCCGTCTTGGGGCAGTACTTC
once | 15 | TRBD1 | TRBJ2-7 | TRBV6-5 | CASSYLGQGWDEQYF | TGTGCCAGCAGTTATCTCGGACAGGGGTGGGACGAGCAGTACTTC
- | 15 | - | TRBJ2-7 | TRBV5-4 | CASSPGLTISYEQYF | TGTGCCAGCAGCCCCGGACTGACGATCTCCTACGAGCAGTACTTC
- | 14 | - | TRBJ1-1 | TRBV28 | CASSLRGANTEAFF | TGTGCCAGCAGTTTAAGGGGCGCTAACACTGAAGCTTTCTTT
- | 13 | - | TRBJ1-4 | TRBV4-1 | CASSQSVTGKLFF | TGCGCCAGCAGCCAGTCCGTGACAGGTAAACTGTTTTTT
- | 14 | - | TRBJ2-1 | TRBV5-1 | CASSPTDWVDEQFF | TGCGCCAGCAGCCCCACCGACTGGGTGGATGAGCAGTTCTTC
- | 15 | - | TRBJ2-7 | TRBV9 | CASTPGAGTSYEQYF | TGTGCCAGCACCCCTGGGGCAGGGACTTCCTACGAGCAGTACTTC
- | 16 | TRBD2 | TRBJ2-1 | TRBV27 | CASRPALAGLFNEQFF | TGTGCCAGCAGGCCGGCACTAGCGGGACTTTTCAATGAGCAGTTCTTC
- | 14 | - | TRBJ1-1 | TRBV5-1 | CASSSGHQNTEAFF | TGCGCCAGCAGCTCCGGACACCAGAACACTGAAGCTTTCTTT
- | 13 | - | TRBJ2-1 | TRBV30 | CAWRRLAYNEQFF | TGTGCCTGGAGGCGCCTAGCGTACAATGAGCAGTTCTTC
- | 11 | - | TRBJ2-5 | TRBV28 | CASSEIETQYF | TGTGCCAGCAGCGAGATAGAGACCCAGTACTTC
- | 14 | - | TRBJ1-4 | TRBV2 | CASSENLRDEKLFF | TGTGCCAGCAGTGAGAACCTGCGGGATGAAAAACTGTTTTTT
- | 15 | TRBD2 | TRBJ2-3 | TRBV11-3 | CASSRTSTSTDTQYF | TGTGCCAGCAGCCGGACTAGTACTAGCACAGATACGCAGTATTTT
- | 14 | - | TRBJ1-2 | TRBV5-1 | CASSLASQAYGYTF | TGCGCCAGCAGCTTGGCGTCCCAGGCCTATGGCTACACCTTC
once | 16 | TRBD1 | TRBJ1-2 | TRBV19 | CASSNLAGQGVPGYTF | TGTGCCAGTAGTAATTTGGCGGGGCAGGGGGTACCTGGCTACACCTTC
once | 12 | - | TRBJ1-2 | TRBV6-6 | CASSRLGAGYTF | TGTGCCAGCAGTCGTCTAGGAGCAGGCTACACCTTC
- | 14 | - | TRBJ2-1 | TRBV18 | CASSLQTSYNEQFF | TGTGCCAGCTCACTCCAGACTAGTTACAATGAGCAGTTCTTC
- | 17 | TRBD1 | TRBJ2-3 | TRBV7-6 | CASSLLDRSPGTDTQYF | TGTGCCAGCAGCTTACTGGACAGGTCCCCCGGCACAGATACGCAGTATTTT